This TCR beta chain stems from a study of blood T cell repertoires in COVID-19. The assay was immunoSEQ multiplex PCR, and TCRdb's table has in-frame clones only and misses some. This table holds 250,000 or so clones, 86% found once. The clonotype originates from a woman aged 45-59 years who had recovered from COVID-19. Source material: PBMCs or T cells enriched from blood (not recorded which).

The chain's CDR3 is CASSQEGLAGSGANVLTF. In DNA form, the CDR3 reads TGCGCCAGCAGCCAAGAGGGACTAGCGGGGTCTGGGGCCAACGTCCTGACTTTC. The rearrangement links TRBV4-1 to TRBJ2-6, with 13 bases matching TRBD2. V was clipped by 0 bases and J by 1 base; unmatched bases: 0. CDR3 length: 18 residues. CDR1 is MGHRA and CDR2 is YSYEKL in the germline V gene.